This TCR beta chain was profiled in a study of T-cell memory formation after mild COVID-19. This clonotype has more than one count but fewer than ten. Germline values: CDR1 SGHRS, CDR2 YFSETQ. J was trimmed by 0 bases and V by 5 bases; bases with no gene match: 5. The length of the CDR3 is 16 residues. Constant-segment-primed 5'RACE gave TCR alpha and TCR beta cDNA libraries with sample barcodes and UMIs. TCRdb fed the 5' RACE reads into MiXCR, producing one record per CDR3 protein. Of 390,000 or so distinct CDR3 sequences listed, roughly 15% were seen once; the top ten hold about 22%. Sequencing was carried out using PBMCs or a T cell subset sorted from them (not recorded which). The sequence was obtained from a man aged 18 to 30 who had mild COVID-19 (a few samples of this study predate the infection). Cell type and time point are not known. The V gene is TRBV5-1, the J gene TRBJ2-3; 11 bases match TRBD2. CDR3 in DNA: TGCGCCAGCAGTGGGCTAGCGGGGGGTAGCACAGATACGCAGTATTTT. This encodes CASSGLAGGSTDTQYF.